This TCR beta chain comes out of a study of T cells in Graves' hyperthyroidism and ophthalmopathy. This clonotype was observed a few times. Amplification targeted TCR beta CDR3 regions from RNA transcripts. RT-PCR in the first round (using the HTBI primer set) targeted the TCR CDR3. TCRdb re-derived calls from the multiplex PCR reads in MiXCR, one entry per CDR3 protein. This sample has around 760,000 distinct CDR3 sequences, with over 35% found just once. The CDR3 runs 14 residues. V lost 2 bases and J 3 bases, leaving 8 bases between the germline ends. The receptor comes from a woman in her forties with Graves' hyperthyroidism. The chain joins TRBV12-3 or TRBV12-4 to TRBJ1-3; D uncertain. Material for sequencing was blood. CDR3 residues: CASSLYGDGNTIYF. CDR3 nucleotide sequence: TGTGCCAGCAGTTTATACGGCGATGGAAACACCATATATTTT.